This T cell receptor beta chain originates from a study of beta chain features in type 1 diabetes. Study-wide points: Healthy donors had naive, central memory and Treg TCRB repertoires that appeared less similar than those seen among patients. Insertion counts at VDJ junctions were lower in type 1 diabetes patients, who also showed more deletions there.

Expressed TCRB transcripts were sequenced, since all the RNA that had been isolated was reverse transcribed. Here immunoSEQ multiplex PCR was the method, and the copy in TCRdb shows in-frame clones only, minus some. The table lists 240,000 or so clones, under 70% of them singletons, with about 0.05% in the top ten. Comments on this clone: The antigen remains undetermined.

The germline gives CDR1 LGHNT, CDR2 FRNRAP. The CDR3 has 15 amino acids. V shed 1 base and J 1 base; nucleotides not matched to a gene: 3. This TCR derives from a man aged 25 to 40 in good health. The chain couples TRBV12-5 to TRBJ2-5, with TRBD1 matching over 7 bases. Sequenced: naive CD4+ T cells from blood. The CDR3 loop is CASGLGTGRQETQYF. The CDR3 nucleotides read TGTGCTAGTGGTTTGGGGACAGGTCGCCAAGAGACCCAGTACTTC.